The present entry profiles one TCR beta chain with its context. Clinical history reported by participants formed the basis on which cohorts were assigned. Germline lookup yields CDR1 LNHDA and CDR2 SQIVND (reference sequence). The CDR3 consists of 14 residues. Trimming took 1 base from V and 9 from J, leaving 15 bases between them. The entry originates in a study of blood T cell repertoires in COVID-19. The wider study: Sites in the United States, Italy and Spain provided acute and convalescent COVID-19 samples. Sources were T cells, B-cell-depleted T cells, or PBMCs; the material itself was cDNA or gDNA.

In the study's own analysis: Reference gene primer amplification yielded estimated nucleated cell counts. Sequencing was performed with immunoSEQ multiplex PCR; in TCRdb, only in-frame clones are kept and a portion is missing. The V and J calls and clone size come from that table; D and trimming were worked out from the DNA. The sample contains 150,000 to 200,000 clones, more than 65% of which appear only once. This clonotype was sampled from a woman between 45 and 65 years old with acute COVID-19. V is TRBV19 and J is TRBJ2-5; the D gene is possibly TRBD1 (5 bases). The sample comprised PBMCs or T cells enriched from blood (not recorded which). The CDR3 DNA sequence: TGTGCCAGTAGTATAGGGCAGGGTAATTCGGCCCAGTACTTC. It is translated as CASSIGQGNSAQYF. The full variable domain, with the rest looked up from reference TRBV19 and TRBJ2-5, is DGGITQSPKYLFRKEGQNVTLSCEQNLNHDAMYWYRQDPGQGLRLIYYSQIVNDFQKGDIAEGYSVSREKKESFPLTVTSAQKNPTAFYLCASSIGQGNSAQYFGPGTRLLVL.